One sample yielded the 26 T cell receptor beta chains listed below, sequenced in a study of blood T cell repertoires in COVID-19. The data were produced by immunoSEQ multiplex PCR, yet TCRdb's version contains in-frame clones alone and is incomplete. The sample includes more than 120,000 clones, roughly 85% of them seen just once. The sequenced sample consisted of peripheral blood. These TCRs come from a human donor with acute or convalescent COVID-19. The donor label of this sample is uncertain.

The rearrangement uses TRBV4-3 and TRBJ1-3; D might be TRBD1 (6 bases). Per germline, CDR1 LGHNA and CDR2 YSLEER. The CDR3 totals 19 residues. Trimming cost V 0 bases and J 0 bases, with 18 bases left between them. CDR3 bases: TGCGCCAGCAGCCAAGATTTGAATAGGGGGGGTGTCTCTGGAAACACCATATATTTT. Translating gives CASSQDLNRGGVSGNTIYF.

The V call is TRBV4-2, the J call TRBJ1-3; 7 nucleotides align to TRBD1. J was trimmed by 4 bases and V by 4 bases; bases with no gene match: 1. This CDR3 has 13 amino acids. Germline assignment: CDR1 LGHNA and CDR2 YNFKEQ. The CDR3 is CASSLGQGNTIYF. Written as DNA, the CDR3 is TGTGCCAGCAGCCTGGGACAGGGAAACACCATATATTTT.

The CDR3 loop reads CASSLGQPFSGNTIYF. The DNA of the CDR3 is TGTGCCAGCAGCTTGGGACAGCCCTTCTCTGGAAACACCATATATTTT. The chain recombines TRBV5-4 with TRBJ1-3; D may be TRBD1 (5 bases). The V and J ends lost 0 bases and 0 bases respectively, with 10 bases between them. Germline V gene lookup returns CDR1 SGHNT and CDR2 YYREEE (reference sequence). The CDR3 sequence is 16 residues long.

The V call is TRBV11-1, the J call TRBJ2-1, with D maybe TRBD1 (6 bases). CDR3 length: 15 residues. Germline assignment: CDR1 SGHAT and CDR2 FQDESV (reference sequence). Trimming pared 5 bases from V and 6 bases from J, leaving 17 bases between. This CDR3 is CASSPGHGPGNEQFF. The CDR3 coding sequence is TGTGCCAGCAGCCCGGGACATGGGCCTGGCAATGAGCAGTTCTTC.

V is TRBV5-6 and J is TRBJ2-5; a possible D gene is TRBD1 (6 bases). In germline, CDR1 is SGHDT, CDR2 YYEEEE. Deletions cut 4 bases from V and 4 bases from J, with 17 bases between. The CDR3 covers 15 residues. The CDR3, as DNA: TGTGCCAGCAGCAGGAACAGGGTAAGGGGAGAGACCCAGTACTTC. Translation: CASSRNRVRGETQYF.

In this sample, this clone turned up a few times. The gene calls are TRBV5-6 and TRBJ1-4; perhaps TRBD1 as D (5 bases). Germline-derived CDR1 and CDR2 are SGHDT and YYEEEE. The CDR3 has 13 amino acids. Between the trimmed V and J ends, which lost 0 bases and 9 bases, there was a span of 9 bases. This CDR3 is CASSLGQFKKLFF. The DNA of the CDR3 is TGTGCCAGCAGCTTGGGACAGTTCAAAAAACTGTTTTTT.

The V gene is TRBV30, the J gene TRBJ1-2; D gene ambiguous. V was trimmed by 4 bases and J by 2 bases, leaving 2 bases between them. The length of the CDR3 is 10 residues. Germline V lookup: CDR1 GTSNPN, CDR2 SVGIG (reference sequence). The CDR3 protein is CAWINYGYTF. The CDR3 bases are TGTGCCTGGATAAACTATGGCTACACCTTC.

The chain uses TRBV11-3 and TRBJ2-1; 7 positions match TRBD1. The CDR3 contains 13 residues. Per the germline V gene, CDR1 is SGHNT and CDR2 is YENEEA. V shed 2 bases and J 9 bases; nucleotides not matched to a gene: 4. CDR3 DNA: TGTGCCAGCAGCTTATACAGGGGTACTGAGCAGTTCTTC. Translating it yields CASSLYRGTEQFF. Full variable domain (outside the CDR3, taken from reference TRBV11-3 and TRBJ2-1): EAGVVQSPRYKIIEKKQPVAFWCNPISGHNTLYWYLQNLGQGPELLIRYENEEAVDDSQLPKDRFSAERLKGVDSTLKIQPAELGDSAVYLCASSLYRGTEQFFGPGTRLTVL.

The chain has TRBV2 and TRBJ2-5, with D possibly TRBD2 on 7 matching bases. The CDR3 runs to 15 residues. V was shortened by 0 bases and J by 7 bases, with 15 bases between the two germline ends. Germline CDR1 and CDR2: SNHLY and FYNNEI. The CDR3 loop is CASSEAVRGGGTQYF. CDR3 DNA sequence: TGTGCCAGCAGTGAAGCGGTGAGGGGAGGGGGGACCCAGTACTTC.

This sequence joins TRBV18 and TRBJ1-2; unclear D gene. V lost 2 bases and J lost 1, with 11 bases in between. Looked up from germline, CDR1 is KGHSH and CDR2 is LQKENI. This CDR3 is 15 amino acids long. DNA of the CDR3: TGTGCCAGCTCACCAGGGGTACGGGATAACTATGGCTACACCTTC. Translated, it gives CASSPGVRDNYGYTF.

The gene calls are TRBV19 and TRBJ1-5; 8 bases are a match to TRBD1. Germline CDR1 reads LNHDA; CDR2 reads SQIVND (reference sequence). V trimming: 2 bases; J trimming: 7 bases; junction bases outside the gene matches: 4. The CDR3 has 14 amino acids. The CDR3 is CASSITGGRQPQHF. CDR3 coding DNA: TGTGCCAGTAGTATAACAGGGGGACGGCAGCCCCAGCATTTT.

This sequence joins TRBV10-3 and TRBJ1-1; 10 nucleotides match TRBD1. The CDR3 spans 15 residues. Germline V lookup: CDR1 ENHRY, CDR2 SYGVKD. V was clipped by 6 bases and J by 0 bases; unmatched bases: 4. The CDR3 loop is CAIRTGTGVNTEAFF. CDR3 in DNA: TGTGCCATCAGGACCGGGACAGGGGTGAACACTGAAGCTTTCTTT.

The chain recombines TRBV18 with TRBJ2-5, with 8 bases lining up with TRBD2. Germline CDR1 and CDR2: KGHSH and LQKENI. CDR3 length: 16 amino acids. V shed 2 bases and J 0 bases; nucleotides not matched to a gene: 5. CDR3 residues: CASSPGNSGDQETQYF. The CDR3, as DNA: TGTGCCAGCTCACCAGGAAATAGCGGGGACCAAGAGACCCAGTACTTC. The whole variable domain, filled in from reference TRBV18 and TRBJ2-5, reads NAGVMQNPRHLVRRRGQEARLRCSPMKGHSHVYWYRQLPEEGLKFMVYLQKENIIDESGMPKERFSAEFPKEGPSILRIQQVVRGDSAAYFCASSPGNSGDQETQYFGPGTRLLVL.

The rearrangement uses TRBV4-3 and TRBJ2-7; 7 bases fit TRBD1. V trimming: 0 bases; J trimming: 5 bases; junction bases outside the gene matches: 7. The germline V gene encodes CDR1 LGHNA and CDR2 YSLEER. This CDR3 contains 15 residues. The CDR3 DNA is TGCGCCAGCAGCCAAGATCTGGGACAGAGGAACGAGCAGTACTTC. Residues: CASSQDLGQRNEQYF.

The chain's CDR3 is CASSLTGGYSPLHF. CDR3 DNA sequence: TGTGCCAGCAGCTTGACAGGGGGATATTCACCCCTCCACTTT. The chain links TRBV11-2 to TRBJ1-6; 9 bases map to TRBD1. Trimming cost V 3 bases and J 8 bases; bases outside gene matches: 2. CDR1 is SGHAT, CDR2 FQNNGV, per germline. This CDR3 region has 14 residues.

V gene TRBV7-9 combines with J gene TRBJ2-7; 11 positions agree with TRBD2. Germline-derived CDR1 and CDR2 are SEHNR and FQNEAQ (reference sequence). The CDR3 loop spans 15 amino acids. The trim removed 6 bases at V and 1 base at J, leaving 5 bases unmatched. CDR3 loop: CASSLAGGRSYEQYF. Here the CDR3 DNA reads TGTGCCAGCAGTCTAGCGGGGGGAAGGTCCTACGAGCAGTACTTC. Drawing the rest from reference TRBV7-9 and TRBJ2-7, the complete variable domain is DTGVSQNPRHKITKRGQNVTFRCDPISEHNRLYWYRQTLGQGPEFLTYFQNEAQLEKSRLLSDRFSAERPKGSFSTLEIQRTEQGDSAMYLCASSLAGGRSYEQYFGPGTRLTVT.

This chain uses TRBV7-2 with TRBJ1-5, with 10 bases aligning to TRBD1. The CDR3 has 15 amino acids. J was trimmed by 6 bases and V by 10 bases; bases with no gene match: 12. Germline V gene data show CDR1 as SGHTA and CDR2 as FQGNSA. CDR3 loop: CATHAGQGVFQPQHF. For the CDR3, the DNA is TGTGCCACCCATGCCGGACAGGGGGTATTTCAGCCCCAGCATTTT.

The CDR3 loop reads CASSSTGEGEKLFF. In nucleotides, the CDR3 is TGTGCCAGCAGCTCGACAGGAGAGGGTGAAAAACTGTTTTTT. The J gene is TRBJ1-4, the V gene TRBV7-2; D might be TRBD1 (6 bases). The CDR3 totals 14 residues. V was cut by 4 bases and J by 7 bases, with 13 bases left in between. The V gene's germline CDR1 is SGHTA and CDR2 FQGNSA.

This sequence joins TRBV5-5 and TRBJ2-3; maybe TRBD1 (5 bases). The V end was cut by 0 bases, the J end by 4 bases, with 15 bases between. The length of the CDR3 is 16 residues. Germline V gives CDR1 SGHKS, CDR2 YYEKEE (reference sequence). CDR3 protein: CASSLVAGNMADTQYF. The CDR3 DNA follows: TGTGCCAGCAGCTTGGTGGCAGGGAATATGGCAGATACGCAGTATTTT.

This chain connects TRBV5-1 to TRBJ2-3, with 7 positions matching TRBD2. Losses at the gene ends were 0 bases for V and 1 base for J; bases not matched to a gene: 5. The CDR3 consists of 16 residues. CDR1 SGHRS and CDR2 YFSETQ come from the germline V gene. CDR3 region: CASSLEEGGRTDTQYF. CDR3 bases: TGCGCCAGCAGCTTGGAGGAGGGAGGGCGCACAGATACGCAGTATTTT.

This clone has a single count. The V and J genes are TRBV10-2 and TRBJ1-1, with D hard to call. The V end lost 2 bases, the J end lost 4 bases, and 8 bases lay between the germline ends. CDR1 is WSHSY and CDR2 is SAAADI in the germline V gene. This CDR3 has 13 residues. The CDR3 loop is CASSEMGGTEAFF. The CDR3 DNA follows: TGCGCCAGCAGTGAGATGGGAGGCACTGAAGCTTTCTTT.

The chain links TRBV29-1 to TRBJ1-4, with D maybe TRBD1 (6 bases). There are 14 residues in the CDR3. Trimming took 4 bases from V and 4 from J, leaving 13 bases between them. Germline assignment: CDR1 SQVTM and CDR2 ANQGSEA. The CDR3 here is CSVVGGAFNEKLFF. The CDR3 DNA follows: TGCAGCGTTGTGGGGGGGGCCTTTAATGAAAAACTGTTTTTT.

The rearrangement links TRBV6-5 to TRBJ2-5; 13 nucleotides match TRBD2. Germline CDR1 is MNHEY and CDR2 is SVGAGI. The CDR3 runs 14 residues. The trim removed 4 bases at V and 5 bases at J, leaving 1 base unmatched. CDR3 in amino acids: CASSLTSGRETQYF. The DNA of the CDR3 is TGTGCCAGCAGTTTGACTAGCGGGAGGGAGACCCAGTACTTC.

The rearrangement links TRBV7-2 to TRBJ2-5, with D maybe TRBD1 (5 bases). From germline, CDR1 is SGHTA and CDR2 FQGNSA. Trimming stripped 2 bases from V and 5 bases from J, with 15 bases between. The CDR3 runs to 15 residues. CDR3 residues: CASSLIPTEGETQYF. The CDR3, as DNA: TGTGCCAGCAGCTTAATCCCGACAGAAGGGGAGACCCAGTACTTC. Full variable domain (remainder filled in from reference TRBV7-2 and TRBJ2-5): GAGVSQSPSNKVTEKGKDVELRCDPISGHTALYWYRQSLGQGLEFLIYFQGNSAPDKSGLPSDRFSAERTGGSVSTLTIQRTQQEDSAVYLCASSLIPTEGETQYFGPGTRLLVL.

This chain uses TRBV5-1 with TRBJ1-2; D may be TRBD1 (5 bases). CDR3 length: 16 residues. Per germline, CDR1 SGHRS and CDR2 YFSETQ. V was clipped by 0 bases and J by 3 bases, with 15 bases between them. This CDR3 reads CASSLVGQGGDYGYTF. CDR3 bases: TGCGCCAGCAGCTTGGTGGGGCAGGGAGGTGACTATGGCTACACCTTC.

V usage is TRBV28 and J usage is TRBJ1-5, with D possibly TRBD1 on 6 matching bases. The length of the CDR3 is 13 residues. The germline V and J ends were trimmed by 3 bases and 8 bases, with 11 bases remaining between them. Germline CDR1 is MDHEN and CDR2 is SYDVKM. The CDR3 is CASSFGRDKPQHF. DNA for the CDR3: TGTGCCAGCAGTTTTGGTAGGGACAAGCCCCAGCATTTT.